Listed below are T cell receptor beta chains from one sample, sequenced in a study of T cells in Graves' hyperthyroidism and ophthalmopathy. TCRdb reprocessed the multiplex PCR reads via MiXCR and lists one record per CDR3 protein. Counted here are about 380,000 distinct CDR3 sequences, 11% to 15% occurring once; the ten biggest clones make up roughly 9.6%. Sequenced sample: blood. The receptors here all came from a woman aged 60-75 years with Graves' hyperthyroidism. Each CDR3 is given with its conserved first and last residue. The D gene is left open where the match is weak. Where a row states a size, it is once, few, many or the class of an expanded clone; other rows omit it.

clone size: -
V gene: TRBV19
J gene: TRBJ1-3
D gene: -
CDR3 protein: CASSVLYSGNTIYF
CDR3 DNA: TGTGCCAGTAGTGTTCTATATAGTGGAAACACCATATATTTT

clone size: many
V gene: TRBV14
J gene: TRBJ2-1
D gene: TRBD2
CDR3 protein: CASSQGRGGYEQFF
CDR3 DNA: TGTGCCAGCAGCCAAGGCCGGGGAGGGTATGAGCAGTTCTTC

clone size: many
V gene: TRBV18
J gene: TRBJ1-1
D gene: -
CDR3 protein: CASSRDRLNTEAFF
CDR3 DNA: TGTGCCAGCTCACGTGACAGACTTAACACTGAAGCTTTCTTT

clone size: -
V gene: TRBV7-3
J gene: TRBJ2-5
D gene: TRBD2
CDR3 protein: CASGASGVETQYF
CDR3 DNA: TGTGCCAGTGGGGCTAGCGGAGTAGAGACCCAGTACTTC

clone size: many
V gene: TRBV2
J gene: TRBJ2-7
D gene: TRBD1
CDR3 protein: CAGAVTGGGEQYF
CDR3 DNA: TGTGCCGGCGCGGTAACAGGGGGCGGCGAGCAGTACTTC

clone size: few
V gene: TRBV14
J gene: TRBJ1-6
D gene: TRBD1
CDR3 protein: CASSRTDRKNSPLHF
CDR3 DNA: TGTGCCAGCAGCCGAACGGACAGGAAAAATTCACCCCTCCACTTT

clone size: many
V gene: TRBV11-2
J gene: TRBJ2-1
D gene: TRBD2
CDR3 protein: CASSPSGTTYNEQFF
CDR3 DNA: TGTGCCAGCAGTCCGAGCGGGACGACGTACAATGAGCAGTTCTTC

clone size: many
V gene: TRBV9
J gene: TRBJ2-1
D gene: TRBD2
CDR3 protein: CASSVESGRLDEQFF
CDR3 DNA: TGTGCCAGCAGCGTAGAGAGCGGGAGACTGGATGAGCAGTTCTTC

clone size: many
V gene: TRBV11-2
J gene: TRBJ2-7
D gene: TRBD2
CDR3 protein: CASSSLAGGRYEQYF
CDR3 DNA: TGTGCCAGCAGCTCACTAGCGGGAGGGAGATACGAGCAGTACTTC

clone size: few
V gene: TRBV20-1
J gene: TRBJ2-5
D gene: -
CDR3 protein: CGGLRRETQYF
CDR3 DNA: TGTGGCGGGCTAAGGCGAGAGACCCAGTACTTC

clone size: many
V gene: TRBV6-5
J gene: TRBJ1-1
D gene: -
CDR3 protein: CASSYSQLMNTEAFF
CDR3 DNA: TGTGCCAGCAGTTACTCACAGCTCATGAACACTGAAGCTTTCTTT

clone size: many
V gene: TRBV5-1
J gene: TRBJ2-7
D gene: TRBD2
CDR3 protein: CASSWDYYEQYF
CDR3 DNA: TGCGCCAGCAGCTGGGACTACTACGAGCAGTACTTC

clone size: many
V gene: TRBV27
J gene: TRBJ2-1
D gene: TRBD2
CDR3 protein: CASSLSSGNHNEQFF
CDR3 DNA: TGTGCCAGCAGTTTATCCAGCGGGAACCACAATGAGCAGTTCTTC

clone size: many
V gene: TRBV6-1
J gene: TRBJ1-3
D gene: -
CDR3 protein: CASTTRGSAGNTIYF
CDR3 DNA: TGTGCCAGCACCACCCGGGGAAGCGCTGGAAACACCATATATTTT

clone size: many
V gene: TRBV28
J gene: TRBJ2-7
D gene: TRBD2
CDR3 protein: CASSLYSGSFYEQYF
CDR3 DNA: TGTGCCAGCAGTTTATATAGCGGGAGTTTCTACGAGCAGTACTTC

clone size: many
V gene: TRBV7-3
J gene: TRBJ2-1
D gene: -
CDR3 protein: CASSTELAFTVYNEQFF
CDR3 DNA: TGTGCCAGCAGCACTGAACTAGCTTTCACCGTCTACAATGAGCAGTTCTTC

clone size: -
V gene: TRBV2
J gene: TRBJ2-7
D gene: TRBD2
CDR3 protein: CASRAGGPVYEQYF
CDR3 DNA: TGTGCCAGCAGGGCGGGAGGGCCAGTCTACGAGCAGTACTTC

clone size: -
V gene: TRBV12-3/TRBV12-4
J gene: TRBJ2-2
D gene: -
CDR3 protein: CAGSGWANTGELFF
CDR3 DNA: TGTGCCGGCAGCGGATGGGCGAACACCGGGGAGCTGTTTTTT

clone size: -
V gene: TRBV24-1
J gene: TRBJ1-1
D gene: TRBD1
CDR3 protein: CATSAAGQAEAFF
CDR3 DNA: TGTGCCACCAGTGCCGCCGGACAGGCTGAAGCTTTCTTT

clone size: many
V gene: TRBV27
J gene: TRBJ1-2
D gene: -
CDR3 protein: CASSPPRPGSGYTF
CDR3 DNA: TGTGCCAGCAGTCCACCTCGCCCGGGAAGTGGCTACACCTTC

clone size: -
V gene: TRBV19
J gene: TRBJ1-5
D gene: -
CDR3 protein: CASRPAGEQNQPQHF
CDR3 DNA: TGTGCCAGTAGACCCGCAGGGGAACAGAATCAGCCCCAGCATTTT

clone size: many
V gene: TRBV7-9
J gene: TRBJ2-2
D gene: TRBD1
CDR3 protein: CASSFTGTGGTGELFF
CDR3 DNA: TGTGCCAGCAGCTTCACCGGGACAGGGGGGACCGGGGAGCTGTTTTTT

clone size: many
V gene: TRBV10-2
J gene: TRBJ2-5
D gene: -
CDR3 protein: CASNNGRVPETQYF
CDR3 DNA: TGCGCCTCAAACAACGGCAGGGTACCAGAGACCCAGTACTTC

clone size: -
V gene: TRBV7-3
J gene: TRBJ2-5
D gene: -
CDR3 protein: CASSPENGLGGETQYF
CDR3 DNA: TGTGCCAGCAGCCCCGAAAATGGACTAGGGGGGGAGACCCAGTACTTC